Listed here are 15 T cell receptor beta chains from one sample, sequenced in a study of shared clonotypes between healthy human individuals. Produced via immunoSEQ multiplex PCR; TCRdb's table is partial and in-frame only. The sample has about 2.3 million clones, over 85% seen once. The sequenced sample consisted of naive CD4+ T cells from PBMCs. Subset noted: CD45RA+ positively selected. These receptors originate from a man between 18 and 35 years old in good health. Some clones in this sample may be carry-over from other donors' samples.

The chain uses TRBV28 and TRBJ1-2; tentatively, D is TRBD1 (5 bases). The CDR3 covers 11 residues. The germline V gene encodes CDR1 MDHEN and CDR2 SYDVKM. Trimming left V 10 bases short and J 6 bases short, with 12 bases between. CDR3 amino acids: CANLGGDGYTF. The CDR3 nucleotides read TGTGCCAACCTTGGGGGGGATGGCTACACCTTC.

The chain has TRBV5-1 and TRBJ2-7; D may be TRBD2 (6 bases). Germline V lookup: CDR1 SGHRS, CDR2 YFSETQ. Trimming pared 4 bases from V and 3 bases from J, leaving 17 bases between. This CDR3 is built from 15 residues. CDR3 protein: CASSLLTGAHYEQYF. The CDR3 DNA reads TGCGCCAGCAGCCTTCTCACGGGAGCCCACTACGAGCAGTACTTC. Full variable domain (remainder filled in from reference TRBV5-1 and TRBJ2-7): KAGVTQTPRYLIKTRGQQVTLSCSPISGHRSVSWYQQTPGQGLQFLFEYFSETQRNKGNFPGRFSGRQFSNSRSEMNVSTLELGDSALYLCASSLLTGAHYEQYFGPGTRLTVT.

V and J are TRBV7-2 and TRBJ2-7, with D hard to call. This CDR3 has 14 amino acids. CDR1 and CDR2 from the germline V gene are SGHTA and FQGNSA. The germline V and J ends were trimmed by 5 bases and 2 bases, with 13 bases remaining between them. CDR3 in amino acids: CASSPRGAPYEQYF. In nucleotides, the CDR3 is TGTGCCAGCAGCCCCCGTGGAGCTCCCTACGAGCAGTACTTC.

The chain links TRBV27 to TRBJ1-1; a weak D match, TRBD1 (6 bases). The CDR3 spans 15 residues. Trimming shortened V by 3 bases and J by 0 bases, and 11 bases separated the two germline ends. CDR1 is MNHEY, CDR2 SMNVEV, per germline (reference sequence). DNA for the CDR3: TGTGCCAGCAGTTTTGGAACAGGGCTGAACACTGAAGCTTTCTTT. Translating it yields CASSFGTGLNTEAFF.

J is TRBJ2-1 and V is TRBV18; 10 bases are shared with TRBD2. The CDR3 loop spans 15 amino acids. The trim removed 3 bases at V and 2 bases at J, leaving 1 base unmatched. Germline CDR1 reads KGHSH; CDR2 reads LQKENI. The CDR3 DNA reads TGTGCCAGCTCACCCACTAGCGGGGCCTACAATGAGCAGTTCTTC. Translated, it gives CASSPTSGAYNEQFF.

CDR3 sequence reads: CASSQSSYNEQFF. Here the CDR3 DNA reads TGTGCCAGCAGCCAGTCCTCCTACAATGAGCAGTTCTTC. V is TRBV14 and J is TRBJ2-1; no clear D gene. V was clipped by 3 bases and J by 0 bases, with 3 bases between them. The CDR3 contains 13 residues. Germline assignment: CDR1 SGHDN and CDR2 FVKESK.

As regards this clone: This specimen includes other DNA sequences encoding the same CDR3. The rearrangement uses TRBV28 and TRBJ2-5; 7 nucleotides line up with TRBD1. V lost 5 bases to trimming and J lost 1 base; unmatched junction nucleotides: 4. Per germline, CDR1 MDHEN and CDR2 SYDVKM. The CDR3 extends over 14 amino acids. CDR3 loop: CASSHGTVQETQYF. The CDR3 bases are TGTGCCAGCAGTCACGGGACAGTCCAAGAGACCCAGTACTTC.

In its sample, this clone was seen once. J is TRBJ1-1 and V is TRBV28; tentatively, D is TRBD1 (6 bases). In germline, CDR1 is MDHEN, CDR2 SYDVKM. V lost 8 bases, J lost 4 bases, and 20 bases lay in between. CDR3 length: 15 residues. The CDR3 is CASSSWDNSGTEAFF. The CDR3 region has the DNA TGTGCCAGCTCCTCCTGGGACAACTCGGGCACTGAAGCTTTCTTT.

For the CDR3, the DNA is TGTGCCAGCAGTTACGGCCTAGCGGGAGGTGCCGGGGAGCTGTTTTTT. It translates to CASSYGLAGGAGELFF. The V gene is TRBV6-6, the J gene TRBJ2-2; 11 nucleotides align to TRBD2. Looked up from germline, CDR1 is MNHNY and CDR2 is SVGAGI (reference sequence). The CDR3 length is 16 residues. V shed 2 bases and J 6 bases; nucleotides not matched to a gene: 5.

The gene calls are TRBV4-2 and TRBJ1-2, with D uncertain. Trimming took off 1 base at V and 12 bases at J, with 18 bases between the two ends. The CDR3 sequence is 14 residues long. Germline CDR1 is LGHNA and CDR2 is YNFKEQ. The CDR3 loop reads CASSQVTAKVTHTF. The CDR3 DNA reads as TGTGCCAGCAGCCAAGTTACAGCGAAGGTTACTCACACCTTC.

This rearrangement joins TRBV30 to TRBJ2-1; 9 bases are a match to TRBD2. V trimming: 2 bases; J trimming: 10 bases; junction bases outside the gene matches: 12. The CDR3 totals 15 residues. Germline V CDR1 and CDR2: GTSNPN, SVGIG (reference sequence). In DNA, the CDR3 is TGTGCCTGGAGTCCTAGGATAGCGGGAGTGGGCGAGCAGTTCTTC. Translating gives CAWSPRIAGVGEQFF. Together with reference TRBV30 and TRBJ2-1, the CDR3 gives the full variable domain: SQTIHQWPATLVQPVGSPLSLECTVEGTSNPNLYWYRQAAGRGLQLLFYSVGIGQISSEVPQNLSASRPQDRQFILSSKKLLLSDSGFYLCAWSPRIAGVGEQFFGPGTRLTVL.

The V call is TRBV28, the J call TRBJ2-5, with 7 bases that match TRBD1. The CDR3 length is 14 residues. Germline CDR1 is MDHEN and CDR2 is SYDVKM. V was pared by 6 bases and J by 4 bases, with 8 bases of the junction left unmatched. The CDR3 sequence: CASRSHRGRETQYF. DNA of the CDR3: TGTGCCAGCAGATCGCACAGGGGTAGAGAGACCCAGTACTTC. Drawing the rest from reference TRBV28 and TRBJ2-5, the complete variable domain is DVKVTQSSRYLVKRTGEKVFLECVQDMDHENMFWYRQDPGLGLRLIYFSYDVKMKEKGDIPEGYSVSREKKERFSLILESASTNQTSMYLCASRSHRGRETQYFGPGTRLLVL.

The chain recombines TRBV7-9 with TRBJ2-3, with 13 positions matching TRBD2. The CDR3 length is 15 residues. The junction had 6 bases not matched to a gene; V was cut back by 6 bases and J by 6 bases. Germline CDR1 reads SEHNR; CDR2 reads FQNEAQ (reference sequence). The CDR3 DNA follows: TGTGCCAGCAGTTTACTAGCGGGAGGGCTGGATACGCAGTATTTT. It translates to CASSLLAGGLDTQYF.

The chain combines TRBV27 with TRBJ1-5, with D perhaps matching TRBD1 (5 bases). The CDR3 runs 15 residues. V was trimmed by 5 bases and J by 4 bases, leaving 15 bases between them. In germline, CDR1 is MNHEY, CDR2 SMNVEV (reference sequence). CDR3 sequence: CASSTSRDGNQPQHF. The CDR3 DNA reads TGTGCCAGCAGTACCTCCCGGGACGGAAATCAGCCCCAGCATTTT.

The chain is built from TRBV10-3 and TRBJ2-7; D might be TRBD2 (5 bases). The CDR3 sequence is 15 residues long. With 5 bases removed from V and 6 bases from J, the gap between germline ends came to 20 bases. CDR1 ENHRY and CDR2 SYGVKD come from the germline V gene. The CDR3 sequence: CAISSNPGSDSEQYF. CDR3 coding DNA: TGTGCCATCAGTTCCAATCCGGGGTCGGACTCCGAGCAGTACTTC.